The next 9 T cell receptor beta chains were all read from a single sample in a study of Ad26.COV2.S vaccination and SARS-CoV-2 variants (dated by TCRdb to the early 2020s). Library creation used the immunoSEQ multiplex PCR assay. Imported from immuneACCESS, the table was reduced by TCRdb to in-frame sequences with V and J called. These copies leave out some clones; in studies compared against another copy, an unresolved V gene accounts for under half, and the cause of the remainder is not known. Across this sample there are approximately 410,000 clones, with 80% to 95% seen only once. The ten most abundant clones make up around 1.8% of the sample. Sample treatment or condition, as interpreted from the label and publication: over 15 received Ad26.COV2.S at low or high dose, single or two shots; a few received placebo; per-sample allocation not given. Repertoires of vaccine and placebo recipients were sequenced from samples taken on day 63 after the first injection.

The input for sequencing was peripheral blood, taken in a trial of Ad26.COV2.S vaccine versus placebo. The receptors here all came from a person aged 18-65 years who received the Ad26.COV2.S COVID-19 vaccine or a placebo.

The chain uses TRBV27 and TRBJ1-1; D ambiguous. The germline gives CDR1 MNHEY, CDR2 SMNVEV (reference sequence). The CDR3 contains 14 residues. Trimming shortened V by 1 base and J by 5 bases, and 11 bases separated the two germline ends. CDR3 protein: CASSLFRGVTEAFF. The CDR3 DNA is TGTGCCAGCAGTTTATTTCGGGGAGTTACTGAAGCTTTCTTT.

This chain links TRBV6-4 with TRBJ1-2; tentatively, D is TRBD1 (5 bases). Germline V gene sequence: CDR1 MRHNA, CDR2 SNTAGT. The V and J ends lost 6 bases and 3 bases respectively, with 17 bases between them. This CDR3 has 15 residues. The CDR3 here is CASRAGTLADYGYTF. The CDR3 coding sequence is TGTGCCAGCAGGGCAGGGACGCTGGCGGACTATGGCTACACCTTC.

The rearrangement joins TRBV19 to TRBJ2-7; unclear D gene. CDR3 size: 13 residues. The V gene lost 5 bases and the J gene lost 3 bases, with 11 bases spanning the gap. Per the germline V gene, CDR1 is LNHDA and CDR2 is SQIVND (reference sequence). The DNA for the CDR3 is TGTGCCAGTAGTGCGGCGCGGAGCTACGAGCAGTACTTC. Protein: CASSAARSYEQYF.

This clone has ten or more counts. J is TRBJ2-5 and V is TRBV6-2 or TRBV6-3; no clear D. From germline, CDR1 is MNHEY and CDR2 SVGEGT. Trimming shortened V by 5 bases and J by 3 bases, and 10 bases separated the two germline ends. This CDR3 has 13 amino acids. CDR3 loop: CASSGQIEETQYF. The CDR3 DNA follows: TGTGCCAGCAGTGGGCAGATAGAAGAGACCCAGTACTTC.

The genes are TRBV3-1 (or the pseudogene TRBV3-2) and TRBJ1-6, with 8 nucleotides matching TRBD1. The J segment lost 7 bases and the V segment lost 5 bases, leaving 10 bases of the junction unmatched. The germline CDR1 and CDR2 sequences are LGHDT and YNNKEL (reference sequence). This CDR3 has 16 amino acids. The CDR3 nucleotides read TGTGCCAGCAGCTTAACGACCGGGACAGGCAATTCACCCCTCCACTTT. It is translated as CASSLTTGTGNSPLHF.

This chain uses TRBV5-1 with TRBJ2-7; TRBD1 agrees at 9 bases. The length of the CDR3 is 15 residues. V dropped 3 bases and J dropped 6; count of bases not matched to a gene: 10. Germline values: CDR1 SGHRS, CDR2 YFSETQ. This CDR3 reads CASSWTGTGLAEQYF. For the CDR3, the DNA is TGCGCCAGCAGCTGGACCGGGACAGGGCTTGCCGAGCAGTACTTC.

V is TRBV2 and J is TRBJ1-2; 7 positions match TRBD1. The J segment lost 6 bases and the V segment lost 6 bases, leaving 10 bases of the junction unmatched. Germline assignment: CDR1 SNHLY and CDR2 FYNNEI. The CDR3 totals 14 residues. For the CDR3, the DNA is TGTGCCAGCAGGCAGACAGGGATAGGTGATGGCTACACCTTC. Amino acids: CASRQTGIGDGYTF.

The CDR3 loop reads CATSGQGIYGYTF. The CDR3 region has the DNA TGTGCCACCTCGGGACAGGGGATCTATGGCTACACCTTC. The chain recombines TRBV28 with TRBJ1-2, with 10 positions matching TRBD1. V was clipped by 10 bases and J by 4 bases; unmatched bases: 6. Per germline, CDR1 MDHEN and CDR2 SYDVKM. The CDR3 consists of 13 residues.

This chain links TRBV28 with TRBJ2-7, with D maybe TRBD1 (8 bases). V lost 4 bases and J 4 bases, leaving 23 bases between the germline ends. The CDR3 contains 17 residues. CDR1 is MDHEN, CDR2 SYDVKM, per germline. The CDR3 region has the DNA TGTGCCAGCAGTTCGCCACCCAACACAGGGGGGGATTACGAGCAGTACTTC. This encodes CASSSPPNTGGDYEQYF.